The 8 T cell receptor beta chains reported below all come from one sample, sequenced in a study of blood T cell repertoires in COVID-19. Clones were read by immunoSEQ multiplex PCR, and TCRdb kept only the in-frame ones, dropping some. The table shows 65,000 to 95,000 clones, with about 73% occurring only once. The sample comprised peripheral blood. These TCRs come from a man aged 60 to 69 with COVID-19, enrolled during active disease.

The chain recombines TRBV7-2 with TRBJ1-5; D remains ambiguous. The CDR3 covers 14 residues. Germline V CDR1 and CDR2: SGHTA, FQGNSA. V gave up 5 bases and J gave up 4 bases, with 12 bases separating them. CDR3 in DNA: TGTGCCAGCAGCCCCCGGGCGGGGAATCAGCCCCAGCATTTT. It encodes CASSPRAGNQPQHF.

V and J are TRBV25-1 and TRBJ2-4, with D perhaps matching TRBD1 (5 bases). Trimming cost V 2 bases and J 7 bases, with 12 bases left between them. Germline V gene sequence: CDR1 MGHDK, CDR2 SYGVNS. The CDR3 covers 14 residues. CDR3 loop: CASSEGAKGNIQYF. The CDR3 coding sequence is TGTGCCAGCAGTGAAGGGGCGAAAGGGAACATTCAGTACTTC. The variable domain in full, completed from reference TRBV25-1 and TRBJ2-4, reads EADIYQTPRYLVIGTGKKITLECSQTMGHDKMYWYQQDPGMELHLIHYSYGVNSTEKGDLSSESTVSRIRTEHFPLTLESARPSHTSQYLCASSEGAKGNIQYFGAGTRLSVL.

V is TRBV6-5 and J is TRBJ2-7, with 9 nucleotides matching TRBD2. Germline CDR1 is MNHEY and CDR2 is SVGAGI. CDR3 length equals 13 residues. Trimming took 7 bases from V and 2 from J; bases not matched to a gene: 3. CDR3 amino acids: CASTVAGAYEQYF. CDR3 coding DNA: TGTGCCAGCACCGTAGCGGGGGCCTACGAGCAGTACTTC.

V usage is TRBV27 and J usage is TRBJ2-7; D might be TRBD2 (6 bases). The CDR3 spans 15 residues. V gave up 3 bases and J gave up 2 bases, with 14 bases separating them. Germline lookup yields CDR1 MNHEY and CDR2 SMNVEV (reference sequence). CDR3 nucleotide sequence: TGTGCCAGCAGTTTGGAGGCGGGGATGGCCTACGAGCAGTACTTC. It codes for CASSLEAGMAYEQYF.

The chain couples TRBV7-6 to TRBJ2-5; D is possibly TRBD1 (8 bases). Germline V gene lookup returns CDR1 SGHVS and CDR2 FNYEAQ. This CDR3 contains 16 residues. V dropped 5 bases and J dropped 7 bases, with 23 bases sitting between them. This CDR3 is CASSPTRDRGGGTQYF. The CDR3 coding sequence is TGTGCCAGCAGCCCTACAAGAGACAGGGGCGGGGGGACCCAGTACTTC.

The chain combines TRBV21-1 with TRBJ2-7; the DNA was not used to check the table's D call, TRBD1. TRBV21-1 has pseudogene status. The CDR3 spans 14 residues. CDR3 DNA: TGTGCCAGCAGCCCTAGACAGGTCTACTACGAGCAGTACTTC. Amino acid sequence: CASSPRQVYYEQYF.

This rearrangement joins TRBV6-5 to TRBJ1-5; 7 bases fit TRBD1. The CDR3 has 13 amino acids. Per germline, CDR1 MNHEY and CDR2 SVGAGI. J was trimmed by 5 bases and V by 8 bases; bases with no gene match: 6. Here the CDR3 reads CASGGGLDQPQHF. CDR3 DNA sequence: TGTGCCAGCGGAGGGGGCCTCGATCAGCCCCAGCATTTT.

The rearrangement joins TRBV5-4 to TRBJ2-5; weak D call: TRBD2 (5 bases). V lost 0 bases to trimming and J lost 0 bases, with 12 bases between them. Germline loops: CDR1 SGHNT, CDR2 YYREEE (reference sequence). CDR3 length equals 16 residues. The CDR3 spells CASSLESGRYQETQYF. The CDR3 DNA reads TGTGCCAGCAGCTTGGAAAGCGGACGGTACCAAGAGACCCAGTACTTC.